The 25 T cell receptor beta chains presented below share a single source sample, sequenced in a study of blood T cell repertoires in COVID-19. Libraries were prepared by immunoSEQ multiplex PCR; TCRdb keeps only in-frame clonotypes and omits some of them. The sample yields under 200,000 clones, about 90% seen once. The specimen sequenced was peripheral blood. The receptor set was obtained from a man aged 55 to 70 with active or convalescent COVID-19.

The chain uses TRBV7-9 and TRBJ2-5; 9 bases agree with TRBD2. The germline V gene encodes CDR1 SEHNR and CDR2 FQNEAQ (reference sequence). The V segment lost 1 base and the J segment 2 bases; nucleotides outside the gene matches: 2. The CDR3 has 15 amino acids. Written as DNA, the CDR3 is TGTGCCAGCAGCTTAGGGCTAGCGGGGCAAGAGACCCAGTACTTC. This gives the protein CASSLGLAGQETQYF.

The chain uses TRBV4-1 and TRBJ1-4, with 7 bases matching TRBD1. Trimming cost V 4 bases and J 3 bases; bases outside gene matches: 2. The length of the CDR3 is 14 residues. Looked up from germline, CDR1 is MGHRA and CDR2 is YSYEKL. The CDR3 sequence: CASSLGTANEKLFF. CDR3 coding DNA: TGCGCCAGCAGCCTCGGGACAGCTAATGAAAAACTGTTTTTT.

This chain connects TRBV23-1 to TRBJ1-2; D is undetermined. TRBV23-1 is labeled an ORF, and its function is uncertain. This CDR3 is 12 amino acids long. V dropped 8 bases and J dropped 8 bases, with 15 bases sitting between them. The CDR3 sequence: CASPGEGQGYTF. DNA for the CDR3: TGCGCCAGCCCTGGGGAGGGTCAAGGCTACACCTTC.

This clone occurred a few times. This chain uses TRBV7-9 with TRBJ2-5; no firm D call. Trimming removed 5 bases at V and 3 bases at J, with 16 bases between. Germline CDR1 reads SEHNR; CDR2 reads FQNEAQ (reference sequence). The CDR3 contains 15 residues. CDR3 amino acids: CASSRDRNLKETQYF. Written as DNA, the CDR3 is TGTGCCAGCAGCAGAGATAGAAATCTGAAAGAGACCCAGTACTTC.

V usage is TRBV7-8 and J usage is TRBJ2-7; 13 bases line up with TRBD2. Germline V gene sequence: CDR1 SGHVS, CDR2 FQNEAQ. This CDR3 spans 16 amino acids. After removal of 10 bases from V and 4 bases from J, the junction contained 13 bases not matched to a gene. CDR3 amino acids: CATQTRGTSGEYEQYF. CDR3 sequence (DNA): TGTGCCACCCAAACTAGGGGGACTAGCGGGGAGTACGAGCAGTACTTC.

This CDR3 reads CASSPQGQVGWQFF. The CDR3 region has the DNA TGTGCCAGCAGCCCCCAGGGACAGGTAGGGTGGCAGTTCTTC. This chain links TRBV21-1 with TRBJ2-1; no DNA check was done on the table's D call, TRBD1. TRBV21-1 is assigned pseudogene status. This CDR3 spans 14 amino acids.

V and J are TRBV28 and TRBJ1-2, with a possible D match to TRBD1 (5 bases). This CDR3 spans 12 amino acids. Germline CDR1 is MDHEN and CDR2 is SYDVKM. The V end lost 1 base, the J end lost 9 bases, and 9 bases lay between the germline ends. The CDR3, as DNA: TGTGCCAGCAGTTTATATTCAGGGAGCTACACCTTC. Its protein is CASSLYSGSYTF.

This chain joins TRBV5-1 and TRBJ2-5, with unresolved D. The CDR3 is 16 amino acids. Per germline, CDR1 SGHRS and CDR2 YFSETQ. Trimming took off 0 bases at V and 1 base at J, with 13 bases between the two ends. The DNA of the CDR3 is TGCGCCAGCAGCTTGGTTGGCGGTGTGGGCCAAGAGACCCAGTACTTC. As protein: CASSLVGGVGQETQYF.

The chain joins TRBV19 to TRBJ1-1; TRBD1 matches 7 bases. Per germline, CDR1 LNHDA and CDR2 SQIVND (reference sequence). V trimming: 4 bases; J trimming: 3 bases; junction bases outside the gene matches: 2. The CDR3 extends over 13 amino acids. The CDR3 nucleotides read TGTGCCAGTAGTAACAGGGGAGACACTGAAGCTTTCTTT. Its protein is CASSNRGDTEAFF.

This clone was recorded only once. This rearrangement joins TRBV6-5 to TRBJ2-5; 10 positions match TRBD2. CDR1 is MNHEY and CDR2 is SVGAGI in the germline V gene. The CDR3 extends over 15 amino acids. V was pared by 4 bases and J by 5 bases, with 7 bases of the junction left unmatched. CDR3 protein: CASSLERGGRETQYF. The CDR3 coding sequence is TGTGCCAGCAGTTTGGAGCGGGGGGGCCGGGAGACCCAGTACTTC.

The chain couples TRBV10-3 to TRBJ2-5, with TRBD2 identical over 7 bases. The CDR3 extends over 14 amino acids. Germline trimming cut 6 bases from V and 4 bases from J; bases unmatched to any gene: 8. Germline V CDR1 and CDR2: ENHRY, SYGVKD. As DNA, the CDR3 is TGTGCCATCAGCTCAGCGGGGCGCGGAGAGACCCAGTACTTC. Protein sequence: CAISSAGRGETQYF.

This clone occurred a few times. The J gene is TRBJ2-2, the V gene TRBV6-5; weak D call: TRBD1 (7 bases). V dropped 8 bases and J dropped 4 bases, with 14 bases sitting between them. The germline V gene has CDR1 MNHEY and CDR2 SVGAGI. This CDR3 is 14 amino acids long. CDR3 in DNA: TGTGCCAGCGTGGAGGGGGCTGGCACCGGGGAGCTGTTTTTT. Its translation is CASVEGAGTGELFF.

The chain uses TRBV7-3 and TRBJ2-3, with a tentative D call TRBD1 (5 bases). The V gene's germline CDR1 is SGHTA and CDR2 FQGTGA. V lost 4 bases to trimming and J lost 1 base, with 9 bases between them. The CDR3 has 14 amino acids. The CDR3 region has the DNA TGTGCCAGCAGCTCAGGGCAGGGCACAGATACGCAGTATTTT. The encoded protein is CASSSGQGTDTQYF. Combining the CDR3 with reference TRBV7-3 and TRBJ2-3 gives the whole variable domain GAGVSQTPSNKVTEKGKYVELRCDPISGHTALYWYRQSLGQGPEFLIYFQGTGAADDSGLPNDRFFAVRPEGSVSTLKIQRTERGDSAVYLCASSSGQGTDTQYFGPGTRLTVL.

The gene calls are TRBV28 and TRBJ1-3; D perhaps matches TRBD1 (5 bases). Trimming left V 3 bases short and J 4 bases short, with 7 bases between. The CDR3 contains 13 residues. Germline V gene lookup returns CDR1 MDHEN and CDR2 SYDVKM. CDR3 nucleotide sequence: TGTGCCAGCAGTTTGGCAGGGGGAAACACCATATATTTT. Residues: CASSLAGGNTIYF. Supplemented by reference TRBV28 and TRBJ1-3, the full variable domain reads DVKVTQSSRYLVKRTGEKVFLECVQDMDHENMFWYRQDPGLGLRLIYFSYDVKMKEKGDIPEGYSVSREKKERFSLILESASTNQTSMYLCASSLAGGNTIYFGEGSWLTVV.

This chain links TRBV14 with TRBJ1-2, with 9 nucleotides matching TRBD1. With V trimmed by 4 bases and J by 8 bases, 2 bases remained unmatched. Germline V CDR1 and CDR2: SGHDN, FVKESK. The CDR3 spans 12 residues. CDR3 nucleotides: TGTGCCAGCAGCCGGGACAGGGTAGGCTACACCTTC. Translation gives CASSRDRVGYTF.

The chain carries TRBV6-2 or TRBV6-3 and TRBJ2-5; the match to TRBD2 covers 9 bases. CDR3 length equals 15 residues. CDR1 and CDR2 from the germline V gene are MNHEY and SVGEGT. V lost 5 bases to trimming and J lost 5 bases; unmatched junction nucleotides: 9. CDR3 sequence: CASSNTGTSRETQYF. The CDR3 nucleotides are TGTGCCAGCAGTAATACCGGGACTAGCAGGGAGACCCAGTACTTC.

The V and J genes are TRBV19 and TRBJ1-4; TRBD1 matches at 7 bases. From germline, CDR1 is LNHDA and CDR2 SQIVND (reference sequence). V trimming: 6 bases; J trimming: 3 bases; junction bases outside the gene matches: 4. The CDR3 spans 14 residues. Here the CDR3 reads CASRTTGANEKLFF. The CDR3 DNA reads as TGTGCCAGTAGGACTACAGGGGCTAATGAAAAACTGTTTTTT. The whole variable domain, remainder taken from reference TRBV19 and TRBJ1-4, is DGGITQSPKYLFRKEGQNVTLSCEQNLNHDAMYWYRQDPGQGLRLIYYSQIVNDFQKGDIAEGYSVSREKKESFPLTVTSAQKNPTAFYLCASRTTGANEKLFFGSGTQLSVL.

This clone has a count of ten or more. V is TRBV6-5 and J is TRBJ2-6; D may be TRBD1 (5 bases). CDR1 MNHEY and CDR2 SVGAGI come from the germline V gene. CDR3 length equals 13 residues. V lost 10 bases, J lost 0 bases, and 7 bases lay in between. The CDR3 protein is CATDSSGANVLTF. CDR3 coding DNA: TGTGCCACCGACAGCTCTGGGGCCAACGTCCTGACTTTC.

This chain connects TRBV9 to TRBJ2-6; a weak D match, TRBD2 (6 bases). Germline V gives CDR1 SGDLS, CDR2 YYNGEE. V was cut by 2 bases and J by 0 bases, with 9 bases left in between. The CDR3 runs 16 residues. The CDR3 region has the DNA TGTGCCAGCAGCGTTTTCGGGAGCTCTGGGGCCAACGTCCTGACTTTC. Translated, it gives CASSVFGSSGANVLTF.

This clone was detected only a few times. The gene calls are TRBV2 and TRBJ1-4; 9 positions agree with TRBD1. Trimming took 4 bases from V and 7 from J; bases not matched to a gene: 4. CDR3 length: 14 residues. CDR1 is SNHLY, CDR2 FYNNEI, per germline. CDR3 residues: CASSVDRGSEKLFF. CDR3 nucleotides: TGTGCCAGCAGTGTGGACAGGGGTTCTGAAAAACTGTTTTTT.

The V and J genes are TRBV5-1 and TRBJ1-5, with D unclear. This CDR3 region has 13 residues. Germline lookup yields CDR1 SGHRS and CDR2 YFSETQ. Deletions cut 0 bases from V and 4 bases from J, with 5 bases between. This CDR3 reads CASSLGVNQPQHF. CDR3 bases: TGCGCCAGCAGCTTGGGAGTGAATCAGCCCCAGCATTTT.

The chain uses TRBV24-1 and TRBJ2-2; D is possibly TRBD1 (6 bases). Germline V gene data show CDR1 as KGHDR and CDR2 as SFDVKD. Trimming pared 4 bases from V and 2 bases from J, leaving 13 bases between. CDR3 length equals 16 residues. CDR3 in DNA: TGTGCCACCAGTGAACCCGACAGGTATAACACCGGGGAGCTGTTTTTT. Translating gives CATSEPDRYNTGELFF.

This chain connects TRBV10-3 to TRBJ2-3; 8 nucleotides match TRBD2. After removal of 4 bases from V and 0 bases from J, the junction contained 6 bases not matched to a gene. Per the germline V gene, CDR1 is ENHRY and CDR2 is SYGVKD. The CDR3 contains 16 residues. The chain's CDR3 is CAISGSAGVSTDTQYF. The CDR3 DNA reads as TGTGCCATCAGTGGCTCAGCGGGGGTCAGCACAGATACGCAGTATTTT.

The chain recombines TRBV5-4 with TRBJ2-7; D is uncertain. Germline CDR1 is SGHNT and CDR2 is YYREEE (reference sequence). Trimming removed 4 bases at V and 1 base at J, with 12 bases between. CDR3 length: 14 amino acids. The CDR3 loop is CASSLNTVSYEQYF. The CDR3 nucleotides are TGTGCCAGCAGCCTTAATACGGTGTCCTACGAGCAGTACTTC.

The rearrangement links TRBV5-1 to TRBJ1-1, with 7 bases fitting TRBD1. This CDR3 comprises 14 residues. Germline values: CDR1 SGHRS, CDR2 YFSETQ. With 4 bases clipped from V and 4 bases from J, the junction kept 7 bases outside the gene matches. CDR3 sequence (DNA): TGCGCCAGCAGCGGAGATAACAGGGGCACTGAAGCTTTCTTT. As protein: CASSGDNRGTEAFF.